The rows below give T cell receptor beta chains drawn from one sample of a study of persistence of HIV-infected CD4 T cells. Generated by immunoSEQ multiplex PCR, the TCRdb table keeps only in-frame clones and is missing some. The sample contains fewer than 50,000 clones, roughly 90% of which appear only once. These receptors' antigens are unknown. The specimen comprised CD4+ T cells sorted from PBMCs after 18-hour stimulation, sampled from a patient who received antiretroviral therapy. The source of these receptors is an adult man with HIV who was CMV-seropositive. The CDR3 runs from the conserved cysteine through the conserved F or W. D genes are given only for firm matches. The size of a clone is reported for some rows only, either as once, few or many, or as a class for expanded clones.

J | size | D | V | CDR3 | DNA
TRBJ1-6 | NA | TRBD1 | TRBV6-6 | CASSSDRGWSPLHF | TGTGCCAGCAGTTCCGACAGGGGATGGTCACCCCTCCACTTT
TRBJ2-3 | NA | TRBD2 | TRBV7-3 | CASSLRRGGADTQYF | TGTGCCAGCAGCTTAAGGCGGGGGGGCGCCGATACGCAGTATTTT
TRBJ2-1 | once | NA | TRBV7-9 | CASSILADSYNEQFF | TGTGCCAGCAGCATACTAGCTGACTCCTACAATGAGCAGTTCTTC
TRBJ1-1 | NA | TRBD1 | TRBV9 | CASSVQGATEAFF | TGTGCCAGCAGCGTACAGGGGGCGACTGAAGCTTTCTTT
TRBJ1-1 | NA | NA | TRBV11-1 | CASSRGHGPETEAFF | TGTGCCAGCAGCAGAGGCCATGGGCCCGAAACTGAAGCTTTCTTT
TRBJ1-2 | NA | TRBD1 | TRBV19 | CASSIQGAQGYTF | TGTGCCAGTAGTATCCAGGGGGCGCAGGGCTACACCTTC
TRBJ2-3 | NA | TRBD2 | TRBV7-9 | CASSSLAGKADTQYF | TGTGCCAGCAGCTCCCTAGCGGGGAAGGCAGATACGCAGTATTTT
TRBJ1-2 | NA | NA | TRBV6-5 | CASSPGSYYGYTF | TGTGCCAGCAGCCCCGGTTCTTACTATGGCTACACCTTC
TRBJ2-1 | NA | TRBD2 | TRBV5-1 | CASSGLGTSGGAVLNEQFF | TGCGCCAGCAGCGGCCTGGGGACTAGCGGGGGGGCCGTCCTCAATGAGCAGTTCTTC
TRBJ1-2 | NA | TRBD1 | TRBV19 | CATIDLGQARGFGGYTF | TGTGCCACTATAGACCTGGGACAGGCTAGGGGTTTTGGAGGCTACACCTTC
TRBJ2-7 | NA | NA | TRBV7-2 | CASSLDRGSYEQYF | TGTGCCAGCAGCTTAGATAGGGGATCCTACGAGCAGTACTTC
TRBJ2-2 | NA | TRBD1 | TRBV29-1 | CSVMTGTNTGELFF | TGCAGCGTAATGACAGGGACCAACACCGGGGAGCTGTTTTTT
TRBJ2-7 | NA | TRBD1 | TRBV7-8 | CASSLVLVRGTYEQYF | TGTGCCAGCAGCTTAGTTTTAGTCAGGGGGACCTACGAGCAGTACTTC
TRBJ1-1 | NA | NA | TRBV10-3 | CAIRPQGGGKMNTEAFF | TGTGCCATCAGGCCCCAAGGGGGGGGCAAAATGAACACTGAAGCTTTCTTT
TRBJ1-4 | NA | TRBD1 | TRBV6-5 | CASSPRTGRNEKLFF | TGTGCCAGCAGTCCCCGGACAGGGAGAAATGAAAAACTGTTTTTT
TRBJ2-7 | NA | NA | TRBV10-3 | CAISEGMSYEQYF | TGTGCCATCAGTGAAGGGATGTCCTACGAGCAGTACTTC
TRBJ2-7 | few | NA | TRBV14 | CASSRRDGTYEQYF | TGTGCCAGCAGCCGCCGGGACGGTACCTACGAGCAGTACTTC